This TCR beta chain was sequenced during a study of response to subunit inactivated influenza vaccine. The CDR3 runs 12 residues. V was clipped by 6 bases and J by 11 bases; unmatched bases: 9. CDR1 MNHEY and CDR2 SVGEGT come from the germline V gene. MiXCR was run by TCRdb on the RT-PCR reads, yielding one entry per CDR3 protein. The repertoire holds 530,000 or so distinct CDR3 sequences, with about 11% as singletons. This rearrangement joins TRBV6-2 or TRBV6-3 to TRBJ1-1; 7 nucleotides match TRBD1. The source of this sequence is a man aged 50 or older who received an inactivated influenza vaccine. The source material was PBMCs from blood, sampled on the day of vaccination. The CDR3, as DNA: TGTGCCAGCAGGACGGGACAGTCTGTGGCTTTCTTT. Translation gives CASRTGQSVAFF.